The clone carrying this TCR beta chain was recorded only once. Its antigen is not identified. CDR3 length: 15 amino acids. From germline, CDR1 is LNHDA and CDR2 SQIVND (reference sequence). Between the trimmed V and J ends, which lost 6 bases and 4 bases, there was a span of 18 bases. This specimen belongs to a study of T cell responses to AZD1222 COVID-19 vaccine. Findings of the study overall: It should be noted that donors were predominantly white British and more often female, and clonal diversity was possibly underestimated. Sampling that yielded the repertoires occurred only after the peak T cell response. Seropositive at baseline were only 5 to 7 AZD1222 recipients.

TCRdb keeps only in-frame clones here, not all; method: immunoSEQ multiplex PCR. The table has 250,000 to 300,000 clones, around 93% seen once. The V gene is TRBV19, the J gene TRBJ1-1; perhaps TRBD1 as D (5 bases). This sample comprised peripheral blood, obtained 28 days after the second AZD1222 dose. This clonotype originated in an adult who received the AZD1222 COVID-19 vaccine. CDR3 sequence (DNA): TGTGCCAGTAGCCCTGGACCCGGGAGGGGCACTGAAGCTTTCTTT. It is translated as CASSPGPGRGTEAFF.